A selection of T cell receptor beta chains follows, all from one sample in a study of beta chain features in type 1 diabetes. Data came from immunoSEQ multiplex PCR; TCRdb stores just in-frame clones and leaves some out. The table has about 320,000 clones, 11% to 15% seen once. The sample taken for sequencing was central memory CD4+ T cells from blood. Source of these receptors: a man younger than 40 in good health. Both conserved end residues are part of each CDR3. The D gene is left open where the match is weak. Clone size is stated in some rows and not others, as once, few, many or a class when expanded.

j_call d_call clone_size v_call cdr3_aa cdr3_nt
TRBJ1-1 TRBD1 - TRBV19 CASSTTGRSEAFF TGTGCCAGTAGTACGACAGGGAGGTCTGAAGCTTTCTTT
TRBJ2-1 TRBD2 - TRBV5-4 CASSLAGGRGDEQFF TGTGCCAGCAGCTTGGCTGGCGGGAGGGGTGATGAGCAGTTCTTC
TRBJ2-1 - few TRBV5-4 CASSPSLRDISYNEQFF TGTGCCAGCAGCCCCTCCTTGAGGGATATCTCCTACAATGAGCAGTTCTTC
TRBJ1-2 - few TRBV16 CASSQKDDSIYGYTF TGTGCCAGCAGCCAAAAAGACGACAGCATTTATGGCTACACCTTC
TRBJ2-7 TRBD1 few TRBV9 CASTRTGTSYEQYF TGTGCCAGCACCCGGACAGGGACCTCCTACGAGCAGTACTTC
TRBJ1-4 - - TRBV5-1 CASSLSRGGTNEKLFF TGCGCCAGCAGCCTATCTAGGGGAGGTACTAATGAAAAACTGTTTTTT
TRBJ2-1 - many TRBV5-1 CASSPTGPVSNEQFF TGCGCCAGCAGCCCGACGGGACCAGTCAGCAATGAGCAGTTCTTC
TRBJ2-7 TRBD2 - TRBV18 CASSPPGGVPYEQYF TGTGCCAGCTCACCACCGGGGGGGGTACCCTACGAGCAGTACTTC
TRBJ2-6 - - TRBV7-2 CASIPAAGANVLTF TGTGCCAGCATCCCTGCAGCTGGGGCCAACGTCCTGACTTTC
TRBJ2-5 - - TRBV7-7 CASSLAPQTLETQYF TGTGCTAGCAGCTTAGCGCCCCAGACTCTCGAGACCCAGTACTTC
TRBJ2-5 - few TRBV18 CASSPRGGSQYF TGTGCCAGCTCACCCCGGGGAGGATCCCAGTACTTC
TRBJ1-4 - - TRBV9 CASSVGGQASNEKLFF TGTGCCAGCAGCGTAGGCGGGCAGGCGTCTAATGAAAAACTGTTTTTT
TRBJ1-2 - - TRBV19 CASSPSGRVYYGYTF TGTGCCAGTAGTCCATCAGGGCGGGTTTACTATGGCTACACCTTC
TRBJ2-1 - few TRBV7-2 CASRFGPGNEQFF -
TRBJ2-2 - - TRBV4-3 CASSQARVTGELFF TGCGCCAGCAGCCAAGCAAGGGTCACCGGGGAGCTGTTTTTT
TRBJ1-1 - - TRBV6-5 CASSRTRNTEAFF TGTGCCAGCAGCCGGACACGGAACACTGAAGCTTTCTTT
TRBJ2-2 TRBD1 few TRBV2 CATPQTSDRGWTGELFF TGTGCCACACCTCAGACCAGCGACAGGGGATGGACCGGGGAGCTGTTTTTT
TRBJ2-1 TRBD2 - TRBV4-1 CASSQLAGVNEQFF TGCGCCAGCAGCCAACTAGCGGGAGTTAATGAGCAGTTCTTC
TRBJ2-5 - - TRBV6-1 CASSERHMGMAQYF TGTGCCAGCAGTGAACGACATATGGGGATGGCCCAGTACTTC
TRBJ1-2 - few TRBV6-5 CASRLRGPPYGYTF TGTGCCAGCAGACTCAGGGGTCCTCCCTATGGCTACACCTTC
TRBJ1-1 - few TRBV18 CASSPFIGVMNTEAFF TGTGCCAGCTCACCATTCATAGGGGTAATGAACACTGAAGCTTTCTTT
TRBJ2-5 - - TRBV6-1 CASSEDTGRETQYF TGTGCCAGCAGTGAAGATACGGGACGAGAGACCCAGTACTTC
TRBJ1-6 - few TRBV5-1 CASSLSQPNSPLHF TGCGCCAGCAGCTTGAGCCAGCCTAATTCACCCCTCCACTTT
TRBJ1-1 - few TRBV7-2 CARTWRNTEAFF TGTGCCAGAACGTGGAGGAACACTGAAGCTTTCTTT
TRBJ1-6 TRBD1 - TRBV2 CATLRQGGDSPLHF TGTGCCACCCTCAGACAGGGCGGTGATTCACCCCTCCACTTT
TRBJ1-5 - - TRBV5-6 CASSPYYSNQPQHF TGTGCCAGCAGCCCGTACTATAGCAATCAGCCCCAGCATTTT
TRBJ2-3 - - TRBV6-6 CASTGQSTDTQYF TGTGCCAGCACCGGACAAAGCACAGATACGCAGTATTTT
TRBJ1-5 TRBD1 few TRBV2 CASSESGGVQPQHF TGTGCCAGCAGTGAATCAGGGGGTGTTCAGCCCCAGCATTTT
TRBJ2-1 - many TRBV9 CASTGGGRSYNEQFF TGTGCCAGCACCGGCGGGGGCCGATCCTACAATGAGCAGTTCTTC
TRBJ1-2 TRBD1 few TRBV6-5 CASSSQPGQNYGYTF TGTGCCAGCAGTTCTCAGCCGGGACAGAACTATGGCTACACCTTC
TRBJ2-2 - many TRBV14 CASSYELRNTGELFF TGTGCCAGCAGCTATGAGCTAAGGAACACCGGGGAGCTGTTTTTT
TRBJ2-2 TRBD2 - TRBV27 CASMRGGLRSGELFF TGTGCCAGCATGCGGGGAGGGCTGCGGTCCGGGGAGCTGTTTTTT
TRBJ2-1 TRBD2 - TRBV9 CASGTGTSVNEQFF TGTGCCAGCGGAACCGGGACTAGCGTCAATGAGCAGTTCTTC
TRBJ1-1 - few TRBV7-2 CASKRGRGTEAFF TGTGCCAGCAAAAGAGGTCGGGGCACTGAAGCTTTCTTT
TRBJ1-2 - few TRBV14 CASSLRGRNYGYTF TGTGCCAGCAGCCTTAGGGGCCGCAACTATGGCTACACCTTC
TRBJ1-1 TRBD1 few TRBV5-5 CASSQVEQGDTEAFF TGTGCCAGCAGCCAAGTTGAACAGGGGGACACTGAAGCTTTCTTT
TRBJ1-1 - - TRBV29-1 CSVDRSAGGTEAFF TGCAGCGTTGACCGATCAGCGGGGGGGACTGAAGCTTTCTTT
TRBJ2-3 - few TRBV15 CATSRAGSVTDTQYF TGTGCCACCAGCAGAGCCGGTTCCGTAACAGATACGCAGTATTTT
TRBJ2-2 - - TRBV5-8 CASSILGDTGELFF TGTGCCAGCAGCATTTTGGGAGACACCGGGGAGCTGTTTTTT
TRBJ1-5 - - TRBV30 CAWSVRYQPQHF TGTGCCTGGAGTGTACGGTATCAGCCCCAGCATTTT
TRBJ2-3 - many TRBV2 CASSDGGASSADTQYF TGTGCCAGCAGTGACGGGGGCGCTAGCTCCGCAGATACGCAGTATTTT
TRBJ1-2 - - TRBV7-2 CASSDGPVGGYTF TGTGCCAGCAGCGACGGGCCCGTAGGGGGCTACACCTTC
TRBJ2-1 TRBD2 - TRBV11-3 CASSRSIGGLAGGGNEQFF TGTGCCAGCAGCAGGTCGATCGGGGGACTAGCGGGAGGCGGTAATGAGCAGTTCTTC
TRBJ1-6 - - TRBV4-3 CASSQDPGNNSPLHF TGCGCCAGCAGCCAAGATCCGGGGAATAATTCACCCCTCCACTTT